Shown below are 4 T cell receptor beta chains from a single sample sequenced in a study of blood T cell repertoires in COVID-19. Generated by immunoSEQ multiplex PCR, the TCRdb table keeps only in-frame clones and is missing some. The table shows about 260,000 clones, with more than 90% occurring only once. The sample consisted of peripheral blood. Receptor source: a person aged 18 to 35 with COVID-19, enrolled during active disease.

The J gene is TRBJ1-4, the V gene TRBV6-5, with no clear D. Trimming shortened V by 1 base and J by 8 bases, and 17 bases separated the two germline ends. The germline V gene encodes CDR1 MNHEY and CDR2 SVGAGI. The CDR3 length is 16 residues. The CDR3 reads CASSYLGRGRREKLFF. CDR3 nucleotide sequence: TGTGCCAGCAGTTACTTAGGACGCGGGAGAAGGGAAAAACTGTTTTTT.

The CDR3 DNA reads TGTGCCAGCTCAAGCGAACCTAATATTAACTATGGCTACACCTTC. It codes for CASSSEPNINYGYTF. V gene TRBV18 combines with J gene TRBJ1-2; D is unresolved. Trimming removed 5 bases at V and 1 base at J, with 14 bases between. Germline assignment: CDR1 KGHSH and CDR2 LQKENI. The CDR3 contains 15 residues.

As for this clone: The CDR3 does not close with the conserved phenylalanine or tryptophan, likely indicating a read error. Because the CDR3's place on the DNA is in doubt, the DNA is left out and the CDR3 is given as listed by TCRdb. V and J are TRBV10-3 and TRBJ2-7; the tabulated D call, TRBD2, remains unverified against the DNA. The CDR3 region is 11 residues in length, termini included. CDR1 is ENHRY and CDR2 is SYGVKD in the germline V gene. The CDR3 protein is CATPGLALRCL.

This chain connects TRBV5-6 to TRBJ1-6, with 9 bases aligning to TRBD1. Trimming cost V 5 bases and J 7 bases; bases outside gene matches: 4. The CDR3 is 14 residues long. The germline gives CDR1 SGHDT, CDR2 YYEEEE. This CDR3 reads CASRPGTGNSPLHF. CDR3 DNA sequence: TGTGCCAGCAGACCCGGGACAGGGAATTCACCCCTCCACTTT. The full variable domain, in which reference TRBV5-6 and TRBJ1-6 provide the parts outside the CDR3, is DAGVTQSPTHLIKTRGQQVTLRCSPKSGHDTVSWYQQALGQGPQFIFQYYEEEERQRGNFPDRFSGHQFPNYSSELNVNALLLGDSALYLCASRPGTGNSPLHFGNGTRLTVT.